These 22 T cell receptor beta chains share one sample of origin, sequenced in a study of TIL therapy for anti-PD-1-resistant metastatic lung cancer. The immunoSEQ assay was v3. Profiling relied on immunoSEQ multiplex PCR, and the TCRdb table lists in-frame clones only, not all of them. The sample lists 10,000 or so clones, 76% occurring once. As to time point: pre-treatment sample, taken before nivolumab and TIL therapy. Most excised metastases sampled were pleural nodules or supraclavicular lymph nodes. Sequenced material: tumor tissue, taken at baseline. These receptors were obtained from a person aged 25-79 years with non-small cell lung cancer.

CDR3: CASSLESSDTDTQYF. The CDR3 nucleotides read TGCGCCAGCAGCTTGGAAAGTTCGGACACAGATACGCAGTATTTT. The chain employs TRBV5-1 and TRBJ2-3; unclear D gene. CDR1 is SGHRS, CDR2 YFSETQ, per germline. This CDR3 comprises 15 residues. Trimming cost V 0 bases and J 2 bases, with 10 bases left between them.

The chain recombines TRBV12-5 with TRBJ1-3, with D unclear. CDR3 length equals 13 residues. The V gene lost 7 bases and the J gene lost 1 base, with 8 bases spanning the gap. Germline V CDR1 and CDR2: LGHNT, FRNRAP. The CDR3 here is CASAERSGNTIYF. As DNA, the CDR3 is TGTGCTAGTGCAGAAAGATCTGGAAACACCATATATTTT.

V is TRBV5-6 and J is TRBJ2-2, with unresolved D. Germline V lookup: CDR1 SGHDT, CDR2 YYEEEE. The CDR3 extends over 15 amino acids. With 0 bases removed from V and 4 bases from J, the gap between germline ends came to 10 bases. The CDR3 is CASSLVHTATGELFF. The CDR3 coding sequence is TGTGCCAGCAGCTTGGTTCACACGGCCACCGGGGAGCTGTTTTTT. The full variable domain, its missing parts supplied by reference TRBV5-6 and TRBJ2-2, is DAGVTQSPTHLIKTRGQQVTLRCSPKSGHDTVSWYQQALGQGPQFIFQYYEEEERQRGNFPDRFSGHQFPNYSSELNVNALLLGDSALYLCASSLVHTATGELFFGEGSRLTVL.

The rearrangement links TRBV7-3 to TRBJ2-5; the D gene is possibly TRBD1 (6 bases). CDR1 and CDR2 (germline): SGHTA, FQGTGA. Trimming removed 8 bases at V and 4 bases at J, with 14 bases between. CDR3 length: 13 residues. CDR3: CASSGEFGETQYF. DNA of the CDR3: TGTGCCAGCTCAGGGGAGTTCGGAGAGACCCAGTACTTC.

The chain carries TRBV4-3 and TRBJ2-5; D remains ambiguous. The end of the DNA aligns better with TRBJ2-7, so the J call may be wrong. Germline CDR1 is LGHNA and CDR2 is YSLEER. The CDR3 spans 15 residues. CDR3 amino acids: CASSQDITESYEQYF. For the CDR3, the DNA is TGCGCCAGCAGCCAAGATATCACAGAATCCTACGAGCAGTACTTC.

This chain uses TRBV18 with TRBJ1-1; D unclear. This CDR3 spans 14 amino acids. The germline V gene encodes CDR1 KGHSH and CDR2 LQKENI. Trimming took 3 bases from V and 4 from J, leaving 12 bases between them. The DNA for the CDR3 is TGTGCCAGCTCACCCCAGGTAGCGTCCACTGAAGCTTTCTTT. This translates into CASSPQVASTEAFF.

The chain couples TRBV28 to TRBJ2-7, with D possibly being TRBD2 (5 bases). This CDR3 is 12 amino acids long. Looked up from germline, CDR1 is MDHEN and CDR2 is SYDVKM. The V gene lost 11 bases and the J gene lost 2 bases, with 13 bases spanning the gap. The CDR3 protein is CAGSASTYEQYF. Written as DNA, the CDR3 is TGTGCCGGGAGTGCTTCTACCTACGAGCAGTACTTC.

In DNA form, the CDR3 reads TGTGCCAGCAGTTTAAATGTCCGAGAGCAGTTCTTC. It encodes CASSLNVREQFF. The gene calls are TRBV28 and TRBJ2-1; D is unclear. The CDR3 covers 12 residues. Germline lookup yields CDR1 MDHEN and CDR2 SYDVKM. V dropped 2 bases and J dropped 10 bases, with 9 bases sitting between them. The full variable domain, with the rest looked up from reference TRBV28 and TRBJ2-1, is DVKVTQSSRYLVKRTGEKVFLECVQDMDHENMFWYRQDPGLGLRLIYFSYDVKMKEKGDIPEGYSVSREKKERFSLILESASTNQTSMYLCASSLNVREQFFGPGTRLTVL.

The chain recombines TRBV5-1 with TRBJ2-7; D may be TRBD1 (5 bases). Germline CDR1 is SGHRS and CDR2 is YFSETQ. The CDR3 is 12 amino acids. Trimming removed 3 bases at V and 7 bases at J, with 11 bases between. CDR3 sequence (DNA): TGCGCCAGCAGCTGGCAGGGCAGGGAGCAGTACTTC. Translated: CASSWQGREQYF.

The chain joins TRBV7-2 to TRBJ2-5; 8 bases match TRBD1. The end of the DNA fits TRBJ2-7 better, so the J call may be wrong. CDR1 SGHTA and CDR2 FQGNSA come from the germline V gene. This CDR3 comprises 16 residues. CDR3 in amino acids: CASSLAGTGSYYEQYF. CDR3 sequence (DNA): TGTGCCAGCAGCTTGGCCGGGACAGGCTCTTACTACGAGCAGTACTTC.

This clone was found once. The sample carries other DNA sequences with the same CDR3. J is TRBJ2-7 and V is TRBV28; 7 bases match TRBD2. Germline lookup yields CDR1 MDHEN and CDR2 SYDVKM. The CDR3 covers 14 residues. The junction had 6 bases not matched to a gene; V was cut back by 4 bases and J by 3 bases. CDR3 in DNA: TGTGCCAGCAGTTCCGGGACTATCAGCTACGAGCAGTACTTC. This gives the protein CASSSGTISYEQYF.

CDR3 coding DNA: TGTGCCAGCAGCGTTACAGGGGTTTGGGGCCACGAGCAGTACTTC. Its translation: CASSVTGVWGHEQYF. V and J are TRBV7-9 and TRBJ2-7; 7 bases are a match to TRBD1. V shed 5 bases and J 5 bases; nucleotides not matched to a gene: 12. The CDR3 runs to 15 residues. Germline-derived CDR1 and CDR2 are SEHNR and FQNEAQ (reference sequence).

This chain joins TRBV6-6 and TRBJ1-5; D is unclear. CDR3 length: 13 amino acids. Trimming removed 6 bases from V and 0 bases from J, with 6 bases in between. Germline CDR1 is MNHNY and CDR2 is SVGAGI (reference sequence). Here the CDR3 reads CASRGNSNQPQHF. Written as DNA, the CDR3 is TGTGCCAGCAGGGGTAATAGCAATCAGCCCCAGCATTTT.

A single count supports this clone. The chain has TRBV5-6 and TRBJ1-2; D might be TRBD1 (6 bases). The CDR3 covers 13 residues. Germline CDR1 reads SGHDT; CDR2 reads YYEEEE. V was pared by 4 bases and J by 10 bases, with 17 bases between. CDR3 amino acids: CASSPGAGGYYTF. In nucleotides, the CDR3 is TGTGCCAGCAGCCCTGGAGCGGGGGGCTACTACACCTTC.

This chain uses TRBV7-8 with TRBJ2-1; D not resolved. Trimming removed 5 bases from V and 0 bases from J, with 11 bases in between. Per the germline V gene, CDR1 is SGHVS and CDR2 is FQNEAQ. This CDR3 spans 15 amino acids. The CDR3 nucleotides are TGTGCCAGCAGCCTTCAGTGGAGCTCCTACAATGAGCAGTTCTTC. This codes for CASSLQWSSYNEQFF. Filled out from reference TRBV7-8 and TRBJ2-1, the complete variable domain reads GAGVSQSPRYKVAKRGQDVALRCDPISGHVSLFWYQQALGQGPEFLTYFQNEAQLDKSGLPSDRFFAERPEGSVSTLKIQRTQQEDSAVYLCASSLQWSSYNEQFFGPGTRLTVL.

The chain recombines TRBV6-6 with TRBJ2-5, with D possibly being TRBD1 (5 bases). Germline V gives CDR1 MNHNY, CDR2 SVGAGI (reference sequence). Trimming shortened V by 7 bases and J by 9 bases, and 18 bases separated the two germline ends. The CDR3 loop spans 13 amino acids. In DNA form, the CDR3 reads TGTGCCAGCACCTCCGCTCTTCCCAGGGCCCAGTACTTC. Translating gives CASTSALPRAQYF.

The chain links TRBV4-3 to TRBJ2-3, with D hard to call. Germline-derived CDR1 and CDR2 are LGHNA and YSLEER. V lost 4 bases, J lost 0 bases, and 8 bases lay in between. This CDR3 is built from 14 residues. The CDR3 sequence: CASSRDTSTDTQYF. The CDR3 coding sequence is TGCGCCAGCAGCCGGGATACTAGCACAGATACGCAGTATTTT.

In this sample, this clone turned up once. This rearrangement joins TRBV6-1 to TRBJ1-5; D is undetermined. This CDR3 spans 14 amino acids. Between the trimmed V and J ends, which lost 3 bases and 2 bases, there was a span of 8 bases. The germline V gene encodes CDR1 MNHNS and CDR2 SASEGT. The CDR3 nucleotides read TGTGCCAGCAGTGATGAGGCCCGCAATCAGCCCCAGCATTTT. It yields the protein CASSDEARNQPQHF.

This clone appeared once. J is TRBJ2-1 and V is TRBV29-1, with TRBD2 matching 9 bases. Germline values: CDR1 SQVTM, CDR2 ANQGSEA. Trimming cost V 3 bases and J 9 bases; bases outside gene matches: 6. This CDR3 comprises 13 residues. CDR3 DNA: TGCAGCGTTGACAGCGGGGGGTTTAGTGAGCAGTTCTTC. It codes for CSVDSGGFSEQFF.

The chain couples TRBV19 to TRBJ1-3; D remains unclear. The CDR3 has 18 residues. Trimming removed 0 bases at V and 0 bases at J, with 15 bases between. Germline V lookup: CDR1 LNHDA, CDR2 SQIVND (reference sequence). CDR3 protein: CASSIDRKGVPSGNTIYF. The CDR3 DNA is TGTGCCAGTAGTATAGATCGAAAAGGCGTCCCCTCTGGAAACACCATATATTTT.

By sample fraction, this clone is medium-sized. V and J are TRBV5-1 and TRBJ1-1, with 9 bases identical to TRBD1. The V gene's germline CDR1 is SGHRS and CDR2 YFSETQ. The ends lost 0 bases at V and 6 bases at J; junction bases unmatched: 6. The CDR3 consists of 15 residues. This chain's CDR3 is CASSLEWTGDSEAFF. CDR3 DNA: TGCGCCAGCAGCTTGGAGTGGACAGGGGACTCTGAAGCTTTCTTT.

This clone was seen once. This chain joins TRBV29-1 and TRBJ2-3; unclear D gene. CDR3 length: 13 residues. Germline loops: CDR1 SQVTM, CDR2 ANQGSEA. V was clipped by 0 bases and J by 4 bases, with 8 bases between them. Here the CDR3 reads CSVEDLVADTQYF. CDR3 bases: TGCAGCGTTGAAGATCTTGTAGCAGATACGCAGTATTTT.